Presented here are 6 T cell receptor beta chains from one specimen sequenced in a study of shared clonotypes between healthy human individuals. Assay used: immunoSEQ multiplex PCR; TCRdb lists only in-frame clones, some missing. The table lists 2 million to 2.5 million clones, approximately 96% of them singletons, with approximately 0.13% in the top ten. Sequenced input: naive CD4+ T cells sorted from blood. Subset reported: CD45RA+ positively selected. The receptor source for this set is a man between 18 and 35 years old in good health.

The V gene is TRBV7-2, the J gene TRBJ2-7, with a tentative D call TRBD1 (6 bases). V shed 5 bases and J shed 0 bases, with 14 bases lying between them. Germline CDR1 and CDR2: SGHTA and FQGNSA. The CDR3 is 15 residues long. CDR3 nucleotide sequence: TGTGCCAGCAGCAGGCAAAGGGGGAGCTCCTACGAGCAGTACTTC. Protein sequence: CASSRQRGSSYEQYF. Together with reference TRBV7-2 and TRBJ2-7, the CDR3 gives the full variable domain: GAGVSQSPSNKVTEKGKDVELRCDPISGHTALYWYRQSLGQGLEFLIYFQGNSAPDKSGLPSDRFSAERTGGSVSTLTIQRTQQEDSAVYLCASSRQRGSSYEQYFGPGTRLTVT.

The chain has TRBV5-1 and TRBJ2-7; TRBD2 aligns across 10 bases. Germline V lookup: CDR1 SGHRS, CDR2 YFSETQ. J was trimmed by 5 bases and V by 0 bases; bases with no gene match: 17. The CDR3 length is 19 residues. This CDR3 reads CASSLVPCSGGTWCDEQYF. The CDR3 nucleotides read TGCGCCAGCAGCTTGGTTCCTTGTAGCGGGGGGACCTGGTGCGACGAGCAGTACTTC. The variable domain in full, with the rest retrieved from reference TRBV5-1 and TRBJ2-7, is KAGVTQTPRYLIKTRGQQVTLSCSPISGHRSVSWYQQTPGQGLQFLFEYFSETQRNKGNFPGRFSGRQFSNSRSEMNVSTLELGDSALYLCASSLVPCSGGTWCDEQYFGPGTRLTVT.

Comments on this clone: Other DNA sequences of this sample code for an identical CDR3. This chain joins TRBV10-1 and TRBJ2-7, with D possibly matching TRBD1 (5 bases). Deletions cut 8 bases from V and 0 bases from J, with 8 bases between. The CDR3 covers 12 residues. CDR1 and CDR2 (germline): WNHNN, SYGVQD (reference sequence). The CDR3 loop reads CASSDSSYEQYF. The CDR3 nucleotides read TGCGCCAGCTCAGACAGCTCCTACGAGCAGTACTTC.

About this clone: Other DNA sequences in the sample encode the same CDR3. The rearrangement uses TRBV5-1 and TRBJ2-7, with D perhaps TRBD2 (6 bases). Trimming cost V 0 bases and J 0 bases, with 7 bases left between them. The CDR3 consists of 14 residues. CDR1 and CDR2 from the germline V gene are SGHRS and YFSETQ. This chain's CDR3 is CASSLVRGSYEQYF. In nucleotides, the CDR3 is TGCGCCAGCAGCTTGGTGCGGGGCTCCTACGAGCAGTACTTC.

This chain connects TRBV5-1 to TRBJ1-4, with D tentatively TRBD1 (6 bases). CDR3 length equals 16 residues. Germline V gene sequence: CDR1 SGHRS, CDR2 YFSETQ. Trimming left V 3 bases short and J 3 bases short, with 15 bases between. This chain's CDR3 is CASSSEGWTANEKLFF. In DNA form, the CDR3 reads TGCGCCAGCAGCTCGGAGGGGTGGACAGCTAATGAAAAACTGTTTTTT.

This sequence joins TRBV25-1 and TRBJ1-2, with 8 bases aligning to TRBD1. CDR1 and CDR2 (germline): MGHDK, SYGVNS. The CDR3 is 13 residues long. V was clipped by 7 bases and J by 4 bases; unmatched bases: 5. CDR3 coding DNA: TGTGCCAGCACCATCACAGGGGGCTATGGCTACACCTTC. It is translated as CASTITGGYGYTF.